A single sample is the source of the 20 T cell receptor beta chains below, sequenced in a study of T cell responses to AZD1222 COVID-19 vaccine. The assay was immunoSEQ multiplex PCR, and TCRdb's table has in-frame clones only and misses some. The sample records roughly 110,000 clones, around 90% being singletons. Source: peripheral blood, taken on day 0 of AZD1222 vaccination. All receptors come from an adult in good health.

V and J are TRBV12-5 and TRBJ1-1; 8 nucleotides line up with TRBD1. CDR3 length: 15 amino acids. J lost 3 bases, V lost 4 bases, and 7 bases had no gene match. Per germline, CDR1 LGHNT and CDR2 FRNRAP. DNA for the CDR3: TGTGCTAGTGGTTCCCCCAGGGGGCTCTACACTGAAGCTTTCTTT. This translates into CASGSPRGLYTEAFF.

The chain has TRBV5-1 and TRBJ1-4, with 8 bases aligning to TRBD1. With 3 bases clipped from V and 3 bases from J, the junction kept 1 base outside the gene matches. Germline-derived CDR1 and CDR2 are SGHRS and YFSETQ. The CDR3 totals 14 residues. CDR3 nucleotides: TGCGCCAGCAGCTCGACAGGGGCTAATGAAAAACTGTTTTTT. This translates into CASSSTGANEKLFF.

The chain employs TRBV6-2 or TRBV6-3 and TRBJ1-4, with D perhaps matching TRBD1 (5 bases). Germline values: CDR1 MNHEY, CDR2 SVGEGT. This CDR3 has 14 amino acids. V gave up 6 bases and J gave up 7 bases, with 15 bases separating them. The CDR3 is CASSDGTASEKLFF. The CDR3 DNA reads TGTGCCAGCAGCGACGGGACGGCCTCTGAAAAACTGTTTTTT.

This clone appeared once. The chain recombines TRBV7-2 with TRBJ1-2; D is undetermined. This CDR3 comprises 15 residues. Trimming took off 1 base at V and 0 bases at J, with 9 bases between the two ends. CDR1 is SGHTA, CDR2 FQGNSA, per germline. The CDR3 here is CASSLGGRTNYGYTF. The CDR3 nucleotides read TGTGCCAGCAGCTTAGGCGGGCGGACTAACTATGGCTACACCTTC.

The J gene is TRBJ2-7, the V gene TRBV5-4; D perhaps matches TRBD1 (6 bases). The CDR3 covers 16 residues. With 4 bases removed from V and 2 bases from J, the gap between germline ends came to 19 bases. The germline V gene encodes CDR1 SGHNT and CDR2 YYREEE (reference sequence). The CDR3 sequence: CASSGSTGREPYEQYF. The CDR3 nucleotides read TGTGCCAGCAGCGGATCGACAGGTAGGGAACCCTACGAGCAGTACTTC.

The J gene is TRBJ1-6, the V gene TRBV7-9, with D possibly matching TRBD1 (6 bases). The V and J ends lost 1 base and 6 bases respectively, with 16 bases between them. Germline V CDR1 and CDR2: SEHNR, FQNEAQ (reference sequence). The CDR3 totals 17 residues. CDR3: CASSLEVRGRRNSPLHF. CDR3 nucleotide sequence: TGTGCCAGCAGCTTAGAAGTCAGGGGAAGGCGTAATTCACCCCTCCACTTT.

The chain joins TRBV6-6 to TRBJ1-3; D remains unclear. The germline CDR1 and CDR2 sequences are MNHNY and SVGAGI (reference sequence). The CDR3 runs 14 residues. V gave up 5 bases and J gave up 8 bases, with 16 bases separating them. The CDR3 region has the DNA TGTGCCAGCAGTGACACGGACCGCTCGGACACCATATATTTT. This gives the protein CASSDTDRSDTIYF.

Here the CDR3 DNA reads TGTGCCAGCAGAAGGGTGAACACTGAAGCTTTCTTT. It is translated as CASRRVNTEAFF. The J gene is TRBJ1-1, the V gene TRBV27, with D uncertain. The CDR3 consists of 12 residues. The germline CDR1 and CDR2 sequences are MNHEY and SMNVEV (reference sequence). The V and J ends lost 6 bases and 0 bases respectively, with 5 bases between them.

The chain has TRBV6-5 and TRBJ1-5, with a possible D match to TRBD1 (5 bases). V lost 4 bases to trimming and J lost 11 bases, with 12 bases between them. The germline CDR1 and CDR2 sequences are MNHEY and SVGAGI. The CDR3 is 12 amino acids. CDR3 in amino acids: CASSSPGRAQHF. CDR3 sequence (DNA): TGTGCCAGCAGTTCCCCGGGGCGGGCCCAGCATTTT.

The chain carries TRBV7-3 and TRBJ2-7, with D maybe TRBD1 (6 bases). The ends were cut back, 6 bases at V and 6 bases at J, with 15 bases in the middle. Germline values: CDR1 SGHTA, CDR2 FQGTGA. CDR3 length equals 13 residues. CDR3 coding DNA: TGTGCCAGCAGTCCAAGGGCAGGGGCCGAGCAGTACTTC. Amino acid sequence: CASSPRAGAEQYF.

CDR3 sequence reads: CASSTGYGYTF. CDR3 sequence (DNA): TGTGCCAGTAGTACCGGCTATGGCTACACCTTC. The rearrangement uses TRBV19 and TRBJ1-2; D call uncertain. The V and J ends lost 4 bases and 4 bases respectively, with 4 bases between them. The CDR3 consists of 11 residues. Germline V gene data show CDR1 as LNHDA and CDR2 as SQIVND (reference sequence).

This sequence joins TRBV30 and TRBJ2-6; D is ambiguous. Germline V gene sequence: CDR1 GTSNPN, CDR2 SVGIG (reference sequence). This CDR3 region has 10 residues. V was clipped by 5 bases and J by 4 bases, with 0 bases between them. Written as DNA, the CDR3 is TGTGCCTGGGGGGCCAACGTCCTGACTTTC. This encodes CAWGANVLTF.

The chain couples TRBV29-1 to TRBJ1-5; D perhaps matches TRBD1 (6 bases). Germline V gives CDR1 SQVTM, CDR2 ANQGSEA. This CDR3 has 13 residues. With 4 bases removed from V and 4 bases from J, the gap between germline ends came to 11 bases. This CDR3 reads CSVAPDRNQPQHF. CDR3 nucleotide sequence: TGCAGCGTTGCCCCGGACAGAAATCAGCCCCAGCATTTT.

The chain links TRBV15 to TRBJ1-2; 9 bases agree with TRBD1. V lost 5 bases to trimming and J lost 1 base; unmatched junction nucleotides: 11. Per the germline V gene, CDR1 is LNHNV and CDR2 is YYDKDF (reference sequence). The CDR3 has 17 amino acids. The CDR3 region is CATSAGQGPSFNYGYTF. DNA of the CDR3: TGTGCCACCAGCGCAGGACAGGGGCCTAGCTTTAACTATGGCTACACCTTC.

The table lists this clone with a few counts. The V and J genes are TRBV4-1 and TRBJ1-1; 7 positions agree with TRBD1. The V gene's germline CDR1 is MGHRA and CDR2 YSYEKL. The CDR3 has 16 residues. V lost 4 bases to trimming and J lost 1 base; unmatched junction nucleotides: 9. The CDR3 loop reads CASSPVKGAGNTEAFF. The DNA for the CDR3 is TGCGCCAGCAGCCCCGTAAAGGGGGCCGGGAACACTGAAGCTTTCTTT.

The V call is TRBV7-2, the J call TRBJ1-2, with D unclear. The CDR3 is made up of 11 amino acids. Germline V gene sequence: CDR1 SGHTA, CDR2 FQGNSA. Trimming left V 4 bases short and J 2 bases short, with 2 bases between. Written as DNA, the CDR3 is TGTGCCAGCAGCTCAAACTATGGCTACACCTTC. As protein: CASSSNYGYTF.

In DNA form, the CDR3 reads TGTGCCAGCTCACCGACCCCGGATACGCAGTATTTT. Encoded protein: CASSPTPDTQYF. The chain is built from TRBV18 and TRBJ2-3; D is ambiguous. Germline CDR1 and CDR2: KGHSH and LQKENI. CDR3 size: 12 residues. With 3 bases removed from V and 6 bases from J, the gap between germline ends came to 7 bases.

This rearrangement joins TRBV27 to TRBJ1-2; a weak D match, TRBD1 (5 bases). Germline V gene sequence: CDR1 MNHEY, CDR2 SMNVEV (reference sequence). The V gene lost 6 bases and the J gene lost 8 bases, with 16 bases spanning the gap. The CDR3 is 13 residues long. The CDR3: CASSNGRVRGYTF. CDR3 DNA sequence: TGTGCCAGCAGCAACGGCAGGGTCCGCGGCTACACCTTC.

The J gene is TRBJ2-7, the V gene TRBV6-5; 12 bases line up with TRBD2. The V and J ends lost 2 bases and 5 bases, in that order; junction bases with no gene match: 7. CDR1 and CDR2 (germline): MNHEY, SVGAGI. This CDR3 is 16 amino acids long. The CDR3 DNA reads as TGTGCCAGCAGTTACAGGCTAGCGGGAGGGCCGGACGAGCAGTACTTC. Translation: CASSYRLAGGPDEQYF.

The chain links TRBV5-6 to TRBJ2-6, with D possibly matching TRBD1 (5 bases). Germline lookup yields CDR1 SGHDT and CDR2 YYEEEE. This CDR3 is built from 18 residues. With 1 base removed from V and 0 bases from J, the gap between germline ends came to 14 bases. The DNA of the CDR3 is TGTGCCAGCAGCTTGCGAAAGGGCCAGGGCTCTGGGGCCAACGTCCTGACTTTC. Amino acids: CASSLRKGQGSGANVLTF.